These 10 T cell receptor beta chains were all obtained from the same sample, sequenced in a study of Graves' ophthalmopathy and Graves' hyperthyroidism. TCR beta CDR3 amplification used RNA transcripts. HTBI-primed first-round RT-PCR preceded second-round multiplex PCR. TCRdb independently ran MiXCR on the multiplex PCR reads; one entry per CDR3 protein. The sample shows around 590,000 distinct CDR3 sequences, under 45% of them seen only once. The sample consisted of peripheral blood or thyroid tissue (not recorded which). These receptors all stem from an adult man with Graves' hyperthyroidism.

The chain couples TRBV7-9 to TRBJ2-5, with D perhaps TRBD1 (6 bases). V was trimmed by 7 bases and J by 1 base, leaving 13 bases between them. Germline V gives CDR1 SEHNR, CDR2 FQNEAQ (reference sequence). The CDR3 extends over 14 amino acids. This CDR3 is CASTRDRSQETQYF. DNA of the CDR3: TGTGCCAGCACGCGCGACAGGTCCCAAGAGACCCAGTACTTC.

The genes are TRBV6-5 and TRBJ2-5; D is unclear. The CDR3 loop spans 15 amino acids. CDR1 MNHEY and CDR2 SVGAGI come from the germline V gene. The V end was cut by 2 bases, the J end by 1 base, with 11 bases between. CDR3 amino acids: CASSYGVGVQETQYF. In nucleotides, the CDR3 is TGTGCCAGCAGTTACGGGGTTGGGGTCCAAGAGACCCAGTACTTC.

V is TRBV6-1 and J is TRBJ1-5; tentatively, D is TRBD1 (5 bases). V was pared by 6 bases and J by 6 bases, with 15 bases between. The CDR3 contains 14 residues. Germline CDR1 reads MNHNS; CDR2 reads SASEGT. The CDR3 loop is CASRGRGGGQPQHF. CDR3 nucleotides: TGTGCCAGCAGGGGAAGGGGAGGCGGTCAGCCCCAGCATTTT.

There are many counts of this clonotype. J is TRBJ1-2 and V is TRBV9, with a weak D call TRBD1 (6 bases). The CDR3 has 12 residues. V lost 3 bases and J 6 bases, leaving 9 bases between the germline ends. Germline CDR1 SGDLS, CDR2 YYNGEE. The DNA for the CDR3 is TGTGCCAGCAGCGACAGGGTGAATGGCTACACCTTC. Amino acids: CASSDRVNGYTF.

This clonotype was found many times. The chain uses TRBV12-3 or TRBV12-4 and TRBJ2-7; D call uncertain. The CDR3 loop spans 14 amino acids. V lost 5 bases, J lost 2 bases, and 13 bases lay in between. The CDR3 loop reads CASSERGYPYEQYF. The CDR3 DNA is TGTGCCAGCAGTGAACGAGGATACCCCTACGAGCAGTACTTC.

This clonotype was recorded at least ten times. J is TRBJ1-1 and V is TRBV2, with D possibly being TRBD1 (6 bases). The CDR3 is 15 amino acids. V was cut by 8 bases and J by 4 bases, with 20 bases left in between. Germline-derived CDR1 and CDR2 are SNHLY and FYNNEI. The CDR3 loop is CASGGTWMSGTEAFF. CDR3 DNA: TGTGCCAGCGGCGGGACATGGATGAGTGGCACTGAAGCTTTCTTT.

The CDR3 protein is CATSRVGTGVTGELFF. DNA of the CDR3: TGTGCCACCAGCAGAGTAGGGACAGGGGTAACCGGGGAGCTGTTTTTT. V and J are TRBV15 and TRBJ2-2; TRBD1 agrees at 10 bases. There are 16 residues in the CDR3. Trimming removed 1 base from V and 5 bases from J; junction bases left unmatched: 4. The germline V gene has CDR1 LNHNV and CDR2 YYDKDF (reference sequence). Full variable domain (rest looked up from reference TRBV15 and TRBJ2-2): DAMVIQNPRYQVTQFGKPVTLSCSQTLNHNVMYWYQQKSSQAPKLLFHYYDKDFNNEADTPDNFQSRRPNTSFCFLDIRSPGLGDTAMYLCATSRVGTGVTGELFFGEGSRLTVL.

The gene calls are TRBV13 and TRBJ2-3; unclear D gene. Germline V CDR1 and CDR2: PRHDT, FYEKMQ (reference sequence). With 5 bases removed from V and 10 bases from J, the gap between germline ends came to 19 bases. The CDR3 length is 14 residues. The CDR3 nucleotides read TGTGCCAGCAGCCTCCTCGTGACTCCCGAATCGCAGTATTTT. As protein: CASSLLVTPESQYF.

This clonotype was seen many times. The chain uses TRBV24-1 and TRBJ1-5; a weak D match, TRBD1 (6 bases). The V gene's germline CDR1 is KGHDR and CDR2 SFDVKD. The CDR3 length is 14 residues. V lost 9 bases, J lost 7 bases, and 18 bases lay in between. The CDR3 loop is CATSSAGAGQPQHF. CDR3 DNA: TGTGCCACCTCGTCAGCAGGGGCTGGGCAGCCCCAGCATTTT.

This chain uses TRBV3-1 with TRBJ2-5; D is unclear. Germline V gene lookup returns CDR1 LGHDT and CDR2 YNNKEL (reference sequence). The CDR3 totals 13 residues. The V and J ends lost 5 bases and 3 bases respectively, with 10 bases between them. The CDR3 coding sequence is TGTGCCAGCAGCATCGGGTCTGAAGAGACCCAGTACTTC. Translated, it gives CASSIGSEETQYF.